This is a list of T cell receptor beta chains from one sample in a study of technical replicates of blood from a few donors. Assay used: immunoSEQ multiplex PCR; TCRdb lists only in-frame clones, some missing. The profile shows more than 10,000 clones, around 96% of them singletons. The sample comprised PBMCs. The receptors come from a human donor in good health. Both conserved end residues are trimmed from each CDR3. A D gene is named only where the DNA matches it firmly.

j_call | d_call | v_call | cdr3_aa
TRBJ2-4 | TRBD1 | TRBV5-1 | ASSRTGQGGNIQY
TRBJ2-1 | . | TRBV6-1 | ASSGSISFSYNEQF
TRBJ2-5 | . | TRBV7-7 | ASSLGPSQETQY
TRBJ2-7 | TRBD2 | TRBV6-1 | ASSSGTSGSYEQY
TRBJ2-3 | . | TRBV7-6 | ASSLGSGVTDTQY
TRBJ1-1 | TRBD1 | TRBV10-1 | ASSLQGVGREAF
TRBJ1-3 | . | TRBV6-1 | ASSEGAYRAEPCR
TRBJ1-2 | . | TRBV7-8 | ASSLDIGSGYT
TRBJ2-7 | TRBD2 | TRBV7-8 | ASSLSRYTASGRDWSYEQY
TRBJ2-7 | . | TRBV19 | ASSIGTPGEQY
TRBJ2-6 | . | TRBV4-1 | ASSQDPTGLSGANVLT
TRBJ1-2 | . | TRBV27 | ASKGVHT
TRBJ2-5 | . | TRBV18 | ASSPQGQETQY
TRBJ2-5 | . | TRBV5-1 | ASTFTGGARETQY
TRBJ2-7 | TRBD2 | TRBV2 | ASRRLAGADEQY
TRBJ1-2 | TRBD1 | TRBV7-9 | ASSSSGQENYGYT
TRBJ2-2 | TRBD2 | TRBV7-9 | ASSPGLAGFTGELF
TRBJ2-7 | TRBD2 | TRBV7-6 | ASSLGLAGGAHEQY
TRBJ1-4 | . | TRBV19 | ASSSGRVGEKLF
TRBJ2-5 | TRBD1 | TRBV9 | ASSGRGRRQETQY
TRBJ1-3 | . | TRBV27 | ASSFSPPGLGNTIY